A single T cell receptor (beta chain) is shown here with its context. What it recognizes is unknown. Germline loops: CDR1 SNHLY, CDR2 FYNNEI. The CDR3 totals 15 residues. V lost 5 bases to trimming and J lost 1 base; unmatched junction nucleotides: 6. The record originates from a study of T cell repertoires in cytomegalovirus infection. Study background: Recently identified HLA-C-restricted and well-studied HLA-B-restricted CMV epitopes were used. Based on public TCR beta signatures, there were indications of CMV infection and of a matching HLA type.

TCRdb processed the reads anew with MiXCR; each CDR3 protein has one entry. The repertoire holds around 500,000 distinct CDR3 sequences, with roughly 43% as singletons. Broader study findings: Ex vivo, HLA-C-restricted CMV-specific TCR beta clonotypes prevailed over the rest of the response. Carriers of CMV plus the relevant HLA were identified by cumulative public TCR beta family frequency.

The specimen was cultured PBMCs, collected from culture after CMV antigen stimulation. This clonotype originated in a human donor in good health (CMV status not recorded). Some clones in this sample may be carry-over from other donors' samples. The chain couples TRBV2 to TRBJ1-2, with 8 positions matching TRBD1. CDR3 nucleotides: TGTGCCAGCAGTACGGCGGGACAGGTTAACTATGGCTACACCTTC. Translated: CASSTAGQVNYGYTF. The full variable domain, its missing parts supplied by reference TRBV2 and TRBJ1-2, is EPEVTQTPSHQVTQMGQEVILRCVPISNHLYFYWYRQILGQKVEFLVSFYNNEISEKSEIFDDQFSVERPDGSNFTLKIRSTKLEDSAMYFCASSTAGQVNYGYTFGSGTRLTVV.